A selection of T cell receptor beta chains follows, all from one sample in a study of blood T cells in healthy people across ages. Via MiXCR, TCRdb re-called the 5' RACE reads, giving one row per CDR3 protein. This table has a few hundred thousand distinct CDR3 sequences, 27% appearing once. Sequenced material: blood. These receptors were obtained from a woman between 65 and 79 years old in good health. Both conserved end residues are part of each CDR3. The D gene is left open where the match is weak. Rows give clone size only sometimes, using once, few, many, or a class for an expanded clone.

D gene,J gene,V gene,clone size,CDR3 DNA,CDR3 protein
TRBD1,TRBJ2-5,TRBV20-1,NA,TGCAGTGCTAGAGTCCTACAGGGGGCCGAGACCCAGTACTTC,CSARVLQGAETQYF
NA,TRBJ1-5,TRBV7-9,NA,TGTGCCAGCAGCTTAGATTCCCAGCCCCAGCATTTT,CASSLDSQPQHF
TRBD1,TRBJ2-2,TRBV7-3,NA,TGTGCCAGCAGCACACAGGGGCGAGACACCGGGGAGCTGTTTTTT,CASSTQGRDTGELFF
TRBD2,TRBJ2-2,TRBV6-2/TRBV6-3,NA,TGTGCCAGCAGTAACCTAGCGGGGGTCCTCACCGGGGAGCTGTTTTTT,CASSNLAGVLTGELFF
NA,TRBJ2-2,TRBV3-1,NA,TGTGCCAGCACGCACGGGACCGCCGGCGGGGAGCTGTTTTTT,CASTHGTAGGELFF
NA,TRBJ1-4,TRBV3-1,NA,TGTGCCAGCAGCCGCCAGCATAATGAAAAACTGTTTTTT,CASSRQHNEKLFF
TRBD1,TRBJ1-2,TRBV20-1,NA,TGCAGTGCTAGAAGGGGGCAAGGCGACTATGGCTACACCTTC,CSARRGQGDYGYTF
NA,TRBJ2-3,TRBV29-1,once,TGCAGCGTTCCAACTAGTTGGGCAGATACGCAGTATTTT,CSVPTSWADTQYF
NA,TRBJ2-5,TRBV5-1,NA,TGCGCCACCAGGGACCCCGGCGGCGAGACCCAGTACTTC,CATRDPGGETQYF
NA,TRBJ1-2,TRBV9,few,TGTGCCAGCAGTTACGGGCCCCCGGGTAATGGCTACACCTTC,CASSYGPPGNGYTF
TRBD1,TRBJ2-3,TRBV3-1,NA,TGTGCCAGCAGCCAGCAGGGGGCGCTTAGCACAGATACGCAGTATTTT,CASSQQGALSTDTQYF
TRBD1,TRBJ1-1,TRBV7-2,few,TGTGCCAGCAGCCCTGACAGGGGTGTCACTGAAGCTTTCTTT,CASSPDRGVTEAFF
TRBD2,TRBJ2-3,TRBV7-2,NA,TGTGCCAGCAGCTTTAGGGCGGGGGAGAGCACAGATACGCAGTATTTT,CASSFRAGESTDTQYF
NA,TRBJ1-3,TRBV5-1,NA,TGCGCCAGCAGCAGGGAGGGGGGATCTGGAAACACCATATATTTT,CASSREGGSGNTIYF
NA,TRBJ2-6,TRBV20-1,many,TGCAGTGCTCCCGGGGGCCACTCTGGGGCCAACGTCCTGACTTTC,CSAPGGHSGANVLTF
NA,TRBJ1-1,TRBV7-6,NA,TGTGCCAGCAGCTCCTCGGGGGGCCGGGTTGGTGAAGCTTTCTTT,CASSSSGGRVGEAFF
NA,TRBJ2-3,TRBV7-2,many,TGTGCCAGCAGCCCAGAGAGGTGGGGGCAACCAGATACGCAGTATTTT,CASSPERWGQPDTQYF
NA,TRBJ2-5,TRBV5-1,few,TGCGCCAGCAGCCCTGGACACCTAGAACTCCAAGAGACCCAGTACTTC,CASSPGHLELQETQYF
NA,TRBJ1-4,TRBV3-1,NA,TGTGCCAGCAGCCAAGACGGGGCAGGGGTTGAAAAACTGTTTTTT,CASSQDGAGVEKLFF
TRBD1,TRBJ2-7,TRBV5-1,many,TGCGCCAGCAGCTCCGGGACAGGGTCCTACGAGCAGTACTTC,CASSSGTGSYEQYF
NA,TRBJ2-1,TRBV7-9,few,TGTGCCAGCAGCTTTCCAGAGCTCTACAATGAGCAGTTCTTC,CASSFPELYNEQFF
TRBD1,TRBJ1-1,TRBV6-5,NA,TGTGCCAGCAGTTACGACGGGACAGGGAGGACTGAAGCTTTCTTT,CASSYDGTGRTEAFF
NA,TRBJ2-4,TRBV29-1,many,TGCAGCGCCATGGGGACCAAATGGGGCAAAAACATTCAGTACTTC,CSAMGTKWGKNIQYF
NA,TRBJ2-7,TRBV3-1,NA,TGTGCCAGCAGCCAAGAGAGGTTAAACGAGCGGTACTTC,CASSQERLNERYF
NA,TRBJ1-1,TRBV11-2,once,TGTGCCAGCAGCTTGGGGAGAACGAAGGGGAGGGTCACTGAAGCTTTCTTT,CASSLGRTKGRVTEAFF
NA,TRBJ2-5,TRBV5-1,NA,TGCGCCAGCAGCTGGACTCCGGGAGAGACCCAGTACTTC,CASSWTPGETQYF
NA,TRBJ1-2,TRBV4-2,NA,TGTGCCAGCAGCCAAGATAGCGGATCCTATGGCTACACCTTC,CASSQDSGSYGYTF
NA,TRBJ1-3,TRBV5-1,many,TGCGCCAGCAGCTCCGGGGAGGCAGGCTCTGGAAACACCATATATTTT,CASSSGEAGSGNTIYF
NA,TRBJ1-6,TRBV20-1,NA,TGCAGTGCTACCCTGGGGAGGGCCGCAAATAATTCACCCCTCCACTTT,CSATLGRAANNSPLHF
NA,TRBJ1-3,TRBV12-3/TRBV12-4,NA,TGTGCCAGCAGTTTAAAGGGGTTCTCTGGAAACACCATATATTTT,CASSLKGFSGNTIYF
NA,TRBJ2-7,TRBV20-1,few,TGCAGTGCTAGAGGTCAGTTACCCTACGAGCAGTACTTC,CSARGQLPYEQYF
TRBD1,TRBJ2-5,TRBV6-6,NA,TGTGCCAGCAGTTACAGGCAGGGGGTACAAGAGACCCAGTACTTC,CASSYRQGVQETQYF
NA,TRBJ2-7,TRBV27,few,TGTGCCAGCAGTTTGACAATGGGCTACTACGAGCAGTACTTC,CASSLTMGYYEQYF
NA,TRBJ2-7,TRBV14,NA,TGTGCCAGCGCGGGACTTAGCTCCTACGAGCAGTACTTC,CASAGLSSYEQYF
NA,TRBJ2-7,TRBV6-2/TRBV6-3,NA,TGTGCCAGCAGGCGAGCGAGGTCCTACGAGCAGTACTTC,CASRRARSYEQYF
NA,TRBJ1-2,TRBV10-3,few,TGTGCCACAACGGGGGACGGCCCTTGGGGGAGCTACACCTTC,CATTGDGPWGSYTF
NA,TRBJ1-1,TRBV18,NA,TGTGCCAGCTCACCACAGGGGAGGGTTGCTTTCTTT,CASSPQGRVAFF
NA,TRBJ2-4,TRBV2,few,TGTGCCAGCAGTGAAGACTTTGGCCAGGGAGTTGTCTTGGCCAAAAACATTCAGTACTTC,CASSEDFGQGVVLAKNIQYF
NA,TRBJ2-1,TRBV2,NA,TGTGCCAGCAGTCGGGGGGCGAGGAATGGGCAGTTCTTC,CASSRGARNGQFF
NA,TRBJ1-2,TRBV25-1,NA,TGTGCCAGCAGACCTATTGGTGGGGACTATGGCTACACCTTC,CASRPIGGDYGYTF